These 2 T cell receptor beta chains originate from one sample sequenced in a study of liver allograft versus peripheral blood T cells. Study details: Liver transplant recipients had T cell receptor repertoires compared between transplanted liver and peripheral blood.

From the reads, TCRdb called clonotypes with MiXCR, one entry per CDR3 protein. The sample carries fewer than 15,000 distinct CDR3 sequences, 18% recorded once. Receptor source: a human patient who had a liver transplant. Some T cells may be transferred from the graft donor.

In its sample, this clonotype is medium-sized. CDR3 bases: TGTGCCAGTAGATCAACTGGACAGGGTTGGGGTTCACCCCTCCACTTT. Protein sequence: CASRSTGQGWGSPLHF. The genes are TRBV19 and TRBJ1-6, with 8 bases matching TRBD1. The CDR3 covers 16 residues. The trim removed 6 bases at V and 9 bases at J, leaving 13 bases unmatched. Germline CDR1 LNHDA, CDR2 SQIVND (reference sequence).

The chain combines TRBV24-1 with TRBJ1-5; D not resolved. The CDR3 is made up of 14 amino acids. The V end was cut by 3 bases, the J end by 0 bases, with 5 bases between. CDR1 is KGHDR, CDR2 SFDVKD, per germline. CDR3 sequence reads: CATSDDYSNQPQHF. For the CDR3, the DNA is TGTGCCACCAGTGATGATTATAGCAATCAGCCCCAGCATTTT.